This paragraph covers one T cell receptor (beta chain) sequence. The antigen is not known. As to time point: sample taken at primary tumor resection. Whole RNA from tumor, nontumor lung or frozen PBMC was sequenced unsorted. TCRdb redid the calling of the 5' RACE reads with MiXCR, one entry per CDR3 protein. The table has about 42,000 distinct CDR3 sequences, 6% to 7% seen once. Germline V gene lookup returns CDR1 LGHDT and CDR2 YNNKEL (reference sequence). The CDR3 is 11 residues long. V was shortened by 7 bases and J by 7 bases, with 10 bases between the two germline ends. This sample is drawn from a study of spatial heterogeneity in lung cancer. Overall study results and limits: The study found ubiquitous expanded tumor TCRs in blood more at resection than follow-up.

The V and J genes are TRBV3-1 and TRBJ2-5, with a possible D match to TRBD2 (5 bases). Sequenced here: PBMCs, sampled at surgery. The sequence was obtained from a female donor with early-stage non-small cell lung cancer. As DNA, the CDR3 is TGTGCCAGCACCAGTACTAGGACCCAGTACTTC. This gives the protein CASTSTRTQYF.